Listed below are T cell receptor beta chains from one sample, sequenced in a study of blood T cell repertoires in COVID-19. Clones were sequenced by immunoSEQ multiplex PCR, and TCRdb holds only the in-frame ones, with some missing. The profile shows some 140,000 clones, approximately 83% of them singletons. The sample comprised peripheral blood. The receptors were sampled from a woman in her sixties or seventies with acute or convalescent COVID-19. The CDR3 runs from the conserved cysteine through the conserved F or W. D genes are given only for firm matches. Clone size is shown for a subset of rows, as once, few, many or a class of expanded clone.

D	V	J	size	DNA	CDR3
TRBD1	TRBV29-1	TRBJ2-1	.	TGCAGCGTTATGAAGGTGGGCAGGGGGCTTAATGAGCAGTTCTTC	CSVMKVGRGLNEQFF
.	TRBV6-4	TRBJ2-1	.	TGTGCCAGCAGTGACCTGGGCCTAGAGGGAGGCAATGAGCAGTTCTTC	CASSDLGLEGGNEQFF
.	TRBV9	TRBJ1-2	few	TGTGCCAGCAGCGTAGTAGCGAACCGTAACTATGGCTACACCTTC	CASSVVANRNYGYTF
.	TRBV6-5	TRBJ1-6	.	TGTGCCAGCAGTTACTCGTTCCAGGAGGGGAATTCACCCCTCCACTTT	CASSYSFQEGNSPLHF
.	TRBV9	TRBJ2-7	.	TGTGCCAGCAGCAAACAACAGGGTTCGTACGAGCAGTACTTC	CASSKQQGSYEQYF
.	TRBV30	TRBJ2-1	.	TGTGCCTGGAGTGCTATCTCCTACAATGAGCAGTTCTTC	CAWSAISYNEQFF
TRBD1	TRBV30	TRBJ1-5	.	TGTGCCTGGAGTGCATCAGGGGGGCAGCCCCAGCATTTT	CAWSASGGQPQHF
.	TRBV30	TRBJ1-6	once	TGTGCCTGGAGTGTTTCCAATACAAATAATTCACCCCTCCACTTT	CAWSVSNTNNSPLHF
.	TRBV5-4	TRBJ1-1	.	TGTGCCAGCAGCTTGGTGGGGGGGCAGAGGAACACTGAAGCTTTCTTT	CASSLVGGQRNTEAFF
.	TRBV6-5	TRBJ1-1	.	TGTGCCAGCAGTTCCTTGGTCCTCGGGGACACTGAAGCTTTCTTT	CASSSLVLGDTEAFF
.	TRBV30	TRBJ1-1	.	TGTGCCTGGAGTCTGGACAGAGCTTTCTTT	CAWSLDRAFF
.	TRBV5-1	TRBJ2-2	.	TGCGCCAGCAGCTTGGTGCCTAGCACCGGGGAGCTGTTTTTT	CASSLVPSTGELFF
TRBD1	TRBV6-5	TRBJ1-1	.	TGTGCCAGCAGTTCTAAGACAGGGTACACTGAAGCTTTCTTT	CASSSKTGYTEAFF
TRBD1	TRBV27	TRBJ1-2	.	TGTGCCAGCAGTTCGCGATGGGGACAGGCCTTTTATGGCTACACCTTC	CASSSRWGQAFYGYTF
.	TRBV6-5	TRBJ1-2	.	TGTGCCAGCAGGCGGGGAGAACCCCCCTATGGCTACACCTTC	CASRRGEPPYGYTF
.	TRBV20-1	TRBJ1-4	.	TGCAGTGCTAGTAACACAGTTAATGAAAAACTGTTTTTT	CSASNTVNEKLFF
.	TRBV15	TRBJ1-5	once	TGTGCCACCAGCAGACCGTATAGCAATCAGCCCCAGCATTTT	CATSRPYSNQPQHF
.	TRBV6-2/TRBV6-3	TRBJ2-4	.	TGTGCCAGCAGTTCCCGACTGGGCGGGGGCTCGCTAGCCAAAAACATTCAGTACTTC	CASSSRLGGGSLAKNIQYF
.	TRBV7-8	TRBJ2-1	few	TGTGCCAGCAGCTTAGCGCCAGGGAATGAGCAGTTCTTC	CASSLAPGNEQFF
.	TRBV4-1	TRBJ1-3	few	TGCGCCAGCAGCCAAGTATTGAGGGGAAACACCATATATTTT	CASSQVLRGNTIYF
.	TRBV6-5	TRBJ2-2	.	TGTGCCAGCGATTTGGTCGGTGGGGCGGCCGGGGAGCTGTTTTTT	CASDLVGGAAGELFF
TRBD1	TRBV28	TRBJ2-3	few	TGTGCCAGCAGTCCAAGTTTGGGACAGGAGAGCACAGATACGCAGTATTTT	CASSPSLGQESTDTQYF